This TCR beta chain was recovered during a study of post-analysis software for immune sequencing data. Study-wide results and caveats: The study found TRBV5-6, TRBV5-1 and TRBV20-1 among five or six TRBV segments more frequent in patients than controls.

The V gene lost 6 bases and the J gene lost 2 bases, with 16 bases spanning the gap. The CDR3 sequence is 15 residues long. On this clonotype itself: No antigen is known for it.

Unique molecular identifiers were present in the TCR beta cDNA libraries. TCRdb re-called the PCR reads through MiXCR, storing one row per CDR3 protein. Seen here are 550,000 to 700,000 distinct CDR3 sequences, 44% observed once, and the top ten hold more than 1.5%. The V call is TRBV12-3 or TRBV12-4, the J call TRBJ2-5; weak D call: TRBD2 (7 bases). The sequenced material came from blood. The receptor was derived from a girl under 18 with multiple sclerosis. CDR3 amino acids: CASSPGGQAQETQYF. Written as DNA, the CDR3 is TGTGCCAGCAGCCCCGGGGGGCAGGCTCAAGAGACCCAGTACTTC.